This T cell receptor (beta chain) was captured by sequencing in a study of blood T cell repertoires in COVID-19. Turning to the study itself: Some COVID-19 samples were acute and others convalescent; all came from the United States, Italy and Spain. PBMCs, B-cell-depleted T cells, or T cells provided the cDNA or gDNA that made up the material.

Authors' methods: Counts of nucleated cells, estimated from reference gene primer amplification, were obtained. The assay was immunoSEQ multiplex PCR, and TCRdb's table has in-frame clones only and misses some. That table supplies the V and J calls and clone size; D and trimming were determined from the DNA. The repertoire has 55,000 to 85,000 clones, more than 75% of them found once; the top ten carry approximately 12%. CDR1 and CDR2 from the germline V gene are LNHDA and SQIVND (reference sequence). The CDR3 contains 13 residues. Trimming left V 0 bases short and J 10 bases short, with 11 bases between.

The chain is built from TRBV19 and TRBJ2-3; D is possibly TRBD2 (5 bases). The TCR originated in a human donor in a cohort sampled during active COVID-19. Sequences were obtained from peripheral blood. CDR3 in amino acids: CASSIDHPRAQYF. CDR3 nucleotide sequence: TGTGCCAGTAGTATAGATCACCCGCGGGCGCAGTATTTT.